Listed below are T cell receptor beta chains from one sample, sequenced in a study of T cell repertoires in cytomegalovirus infection. TCRdb ran MiXCR on the reads and lists one entry per CDR3 protein. The table includes about 770,000 distinct CDR3 sequences, just under 30% detected once. No antigens are known for them. The source was cultured CD8+ T cells from PBMCs, collected from culture after CMV antigen stimulation. The receptors were sampled from a human donor in good health (CMV status not recorded). Some clones in this sample may be carry-over from other donors' samples. Each CDR3 is given with its conserved first and last residue. Fields, in order: clone size, V gene, J gene, D gene, CDR3 protein, CDR3 DNA. A D gene is named only where the DNA matches it firmly. A row's size may be missing; if present it is once, few, many or a size class.

>many|TRBV7-7|TRBJ2-5|.
CASSLGGVRETQYF
TGTGCTAGCAGCTTAGGGGGGGTTCGGGAGACCCAGTACTTC
>.|TRBV28|TRBJ1-1|.
CASSLRGKNTEAFF
TGTGCCAGCAGTTTAAGGGGAAAGAACACTGAAGCTTTCTTT
>many|TRBV12-3/TRBV12-4|TRBJ1-1|.
CASTRTSMNTEAFF
TGTGCCAGCACCCGGACCTCAATGAACACTGAAGCTTTCTTT
>.|TRBV20-1|TRBJ2-7|.
CSASRAGNPYEQYF
TGCAGTGCTAGTAGGGCAGGGAACCCCTACGAGCAGTACTTC
>.|TRBV5-6|TRBJ2-3|.
CASSFYSHADTQYF
TGTGCCAGCAGCTTCTACAGCCACGCAGATACGCAGTATTTT
>.|TRBV29-1|TRBJ2-1|TRBD1
CSVEQGDRGTGEQFF
TGCAGCGTTGAGCAGGGTGACAGGGGCACAGGTGAGCAGTTCTTC
>.|TRBV29-1|TRBJ2-3|.
CSVGAQHSTDTQYF
TGCAGCGTTGGAGCACAGCATAGCACAGATACGCAGTATTTT
>.|TRBV4-1|TRBJ1-1|TRBD1
CASSQGDSNTEAFF
TGTGCCAGCAGCCAAGGGGACAGCAACACTGAAGCTTTCTTT
>many|TRBV7-2|TRBJ2-1|.
CASSLGPLPPGHEQFF
TGTGCCAGCAGCTTGGGTCCCCTCCCCCCCGGCCATGAGCAGTTCTTC
>few|TRBV12-3/TRBV12-4|TRBJ2-2|.
CASSRSSTGELFF
TGTGCCAGCAGCCGCAGTAGTACCGGGGAGCTGTTTTTT
>.|TRBV20-1|TRBJ2-1|TRBD1
CSARAAPPDRGLFNEQFF
TGCAGTGCTAGAGCCGCTCCACCGGACAGGGGGCTTTTCAATGAGCAGTTCTTC
>.|TRBV28|TRBJ2-2|TRBD1
CASNQRGQGENGELFF
TGTGCCAGCAACCAAAGGGGACAGGGGGAGAACGGGGAGCTGTTTTTT